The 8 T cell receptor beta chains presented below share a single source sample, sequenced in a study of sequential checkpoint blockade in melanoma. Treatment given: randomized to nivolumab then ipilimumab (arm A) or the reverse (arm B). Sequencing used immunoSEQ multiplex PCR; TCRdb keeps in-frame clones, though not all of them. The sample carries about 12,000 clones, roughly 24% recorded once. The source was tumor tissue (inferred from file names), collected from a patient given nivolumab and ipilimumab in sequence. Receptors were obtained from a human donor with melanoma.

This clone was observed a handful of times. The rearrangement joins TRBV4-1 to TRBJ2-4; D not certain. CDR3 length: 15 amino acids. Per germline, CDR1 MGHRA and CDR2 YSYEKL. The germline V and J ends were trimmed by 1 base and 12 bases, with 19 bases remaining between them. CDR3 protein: CASSQGAMGFRSQYF. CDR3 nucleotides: TGCGCCAGCAGCCAAGGGGCGATGGGGTTCAGGTCTCAGTACTTC.

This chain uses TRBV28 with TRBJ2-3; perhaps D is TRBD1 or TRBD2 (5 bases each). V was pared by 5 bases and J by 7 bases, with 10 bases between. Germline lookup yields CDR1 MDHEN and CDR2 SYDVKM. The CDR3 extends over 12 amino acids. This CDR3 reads CASSRWGNTQYF. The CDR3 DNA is TGTGCCAGCAGTAGGTGGGGGAATACGCAGTATTTT.

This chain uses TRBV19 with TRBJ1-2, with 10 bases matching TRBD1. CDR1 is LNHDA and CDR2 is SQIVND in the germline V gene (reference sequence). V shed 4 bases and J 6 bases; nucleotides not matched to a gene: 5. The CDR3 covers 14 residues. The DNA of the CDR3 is TGTGCCAGTAGTAGACAGGGGGCACCAGATGGCTACACCTTC. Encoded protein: CASSRQGAPDGYTF.

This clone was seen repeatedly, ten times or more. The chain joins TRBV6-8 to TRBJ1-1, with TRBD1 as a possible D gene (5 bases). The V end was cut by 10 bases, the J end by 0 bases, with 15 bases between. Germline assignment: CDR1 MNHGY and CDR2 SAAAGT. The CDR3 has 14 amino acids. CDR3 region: CAIRADFVNTEAFF. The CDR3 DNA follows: TGTGCCATCAGGGCGGATTTCGTGAACACTGAAGCTTTCTTT.

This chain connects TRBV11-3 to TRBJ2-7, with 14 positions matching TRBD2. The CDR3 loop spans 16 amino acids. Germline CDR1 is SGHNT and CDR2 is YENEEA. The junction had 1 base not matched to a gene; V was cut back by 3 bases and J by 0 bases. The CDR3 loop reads CASSFGTSGGSYEQYF. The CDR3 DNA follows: TGTGCCAGCAGCTTCGGGACTAGCGGGGGCTCCTACGAGCAGTACTTC.

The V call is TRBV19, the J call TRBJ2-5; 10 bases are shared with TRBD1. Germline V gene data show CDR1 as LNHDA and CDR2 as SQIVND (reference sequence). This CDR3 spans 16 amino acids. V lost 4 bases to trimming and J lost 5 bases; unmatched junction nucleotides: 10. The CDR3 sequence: CASSKTDRGYEETQYF. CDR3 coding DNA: TGTGCCAGTAGTAAAACGGACAGGGGGTATGAGGAGACCCAGTACTTC. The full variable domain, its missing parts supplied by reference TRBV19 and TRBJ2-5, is DGGITQSPKYLFRKEGQNVTLSCEQNLNHDAMYWYRQDPGQGLRLIYYSQIVNDFQKGDIAEGYSVSREKKESFPLTVTSAQKNPTAFYLCASSKTDRGYEETQYFGPGTRLLVL.

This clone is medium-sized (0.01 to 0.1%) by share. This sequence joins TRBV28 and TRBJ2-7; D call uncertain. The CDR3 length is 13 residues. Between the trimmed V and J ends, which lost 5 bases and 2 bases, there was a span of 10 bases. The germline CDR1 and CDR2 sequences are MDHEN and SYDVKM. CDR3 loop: CASSLVGTYEQYV. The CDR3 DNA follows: TGTGCCAGCAGTCTCGTAGGAACCTACGAGCAGTACGTC.

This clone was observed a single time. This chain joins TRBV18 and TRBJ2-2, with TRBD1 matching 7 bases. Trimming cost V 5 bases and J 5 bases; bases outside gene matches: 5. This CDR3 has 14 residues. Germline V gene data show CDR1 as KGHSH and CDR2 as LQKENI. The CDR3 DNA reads TGTGCCAGCTCAGTGACAGGGTGGACCGGGGAGCTGTTTTTT. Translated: CASSVTGWTGELFF.